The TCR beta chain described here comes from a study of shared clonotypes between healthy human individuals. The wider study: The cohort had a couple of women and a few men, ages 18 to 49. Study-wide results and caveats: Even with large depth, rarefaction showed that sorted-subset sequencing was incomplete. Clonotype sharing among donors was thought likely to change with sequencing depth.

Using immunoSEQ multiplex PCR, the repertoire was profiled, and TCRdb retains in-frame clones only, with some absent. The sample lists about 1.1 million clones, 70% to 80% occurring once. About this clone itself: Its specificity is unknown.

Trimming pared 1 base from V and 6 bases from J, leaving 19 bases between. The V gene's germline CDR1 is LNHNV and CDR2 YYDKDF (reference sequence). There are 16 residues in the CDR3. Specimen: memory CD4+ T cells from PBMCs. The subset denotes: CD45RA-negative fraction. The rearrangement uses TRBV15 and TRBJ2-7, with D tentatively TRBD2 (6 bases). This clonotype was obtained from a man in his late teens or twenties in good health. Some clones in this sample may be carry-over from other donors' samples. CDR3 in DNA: TGTGCCACCAGCAGAGCGGGAGTAGACCCTCCGGGCGAGCAGTACTTC. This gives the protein CATSRAGVDPPGEQYF. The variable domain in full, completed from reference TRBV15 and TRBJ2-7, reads DAMVIQNPRYQVTQFGKPVTLSCSQTLNHNVMYWYQQKSSQAPKLLFHYYDKDFNNEADTPDNFQSRRPNTSFCFLDIRSPGLGDTAMYLCATSRAGVDPPGEQYFGPGTRLTVT.